This TCR beta chain was found in a study of T cell changes during pregnancy in multiple sclerosis. Germline V gene data show CDR1 as MNHEY and CDR2 as SMNVEV (reference sequence). The CDR3 covers 15 residues. V gave up 6 bases and J gave up 5 bases, with 19 bases separating them. Libraries were prepared by immunoSEQ multiplex PCR; TCRdb keeps only in-frame clonotypes and omits some of them. The data hold around 35,000 clones, with 75% to 95% observed a single time. The sample here was CD8+ T cells from peripheral blood mononuclear cells, taken before pregnancy. The sequence was obtained from a female donor with multiple sclerosis, enrolled in a pregnancy study. V and J are TRBV27 and TRBJ2-5; D perhaps matches TRBD1 (6 bases). This CDR3 is CASRQGYPLTETQYF. In DNA form, the CDR3 reads TGTGCCAGCAGACAGGGATACCCACTAACGGAGACCCAGTACTTC.